The 15 T cell receptor beta chains listed next were all sequenced from one sample in a study of identical twins. One entry per CDR3 protein results from TCRdb running MiXCR on the 5' RACE reads. This table has approximately 500,000 distinct CDR3 sequences, around 15% appearing once. The sample also formed part of further work on yellow fever vaccine responses in identical twins.

Source material: CD4+ T cells sorted from blood. These receptors were taken from a young woman in good health.

This clonotype occurred a few times. The CDR3 DNA is TGTGCCAGCAGTAGGACAGGGAAGGGCGAGCAGTACGTC. Amino acids: CASSRTGKGEQYV. V is TRBV6-1 and J is TRBJ2-7, with 8 bases lining up with TRBD1. Trimming took 5 bases from V and 6 from J; bases not matched to a gene: 6. The length of the CDR3 is 13 residues. From germline, CDR1 is MNHNS and CDR2 SASEGT.

This CDR3 reads CARRCGPKMTTDTQYF. The DNA for the CDR3 is TGTGCCAGGAGGTGCGGGCCCAAGATGACCACAGATACGCAGTATTTT. The chain is built from TRBV6-1 and TRBJ2-3; D possibly corresponds to TRBD2 (5 bases). Germline CDR1 is MNHNS and CDR2 is SASEGT. The CDR3 extends over 16 amino acids. V shed 9 bases and J shed 2 bases, with 21 bases lying between them.

The rearrangement links TRBV4-1 to TRBJ1-5; D unclear. The CDR3 totals 13 residues. Trimming took off 4 bases at V and 4 bases at J, with 8 bases between the two ends. Looked up from germline, CDR1 is MGHRA and CDR2 is YSYEKL. CDR3: CASSPAENQPQHF. In nucleotides, the CDR3 is TGCGCCAGCAGCCCGGCAGAAAATCAGCCCCAGCATTTT.

V gene TRBV10-2 combines with J gene TRBJ1-2; 8 bases agree with TRBD1. Trimming at V came to 6 bases and at J to 4 bases, leaving 10 bases not matched to a gene. Germline V gene lookup returns CDR1 WSHSY and CDR2 SAAADI. This CDR3 has 15 amino acids. The CDR3 protein is CASRKDREFFYGYTF. The CDR3 DNA is TGCGCCAGCAGGAAGGACAGGGAGTTTTTCTATGGCTACACCTTC.

The gene calls are TRBV27 and TRBJ1-1, with D perhaps matching TRBD1 (5 bases). The CDR3 has 14 amino acids. Germline V lookup: CDR1 MNHEY, CDR2 SMNVEV (reference sequence). Trimming took 6 bases from V and 5 from J, leaving 16 bases between them. CDR3 region: CASSGGTATTEAFF. The CDR3 DNA reads TGTGCCAGCAGCGGAGGGACGGCTACTACTGAAGCTTTCTTT.

The chain joins TRBV4-1 to TRBJ2-2, with TRBD1 identical over 9 bases. Germline values: CDR1 MGHRA, CDR2 YSYEKL. With 5 bases clipped from V and 7 bases from J, the junction kept 11 bases outside the gene matches. The CDR3 contains 16 residues. CDR3 DNA: TGCGCCAGCAGCACTCTCGGACAGGGGCAAGGCGGGGAGCTGTTTTTT. Its protein product is CASSTLGQGQGGELFF.

This clonotype was seen a few times. The chain carries TRBV20-1 and TRBJ2-2, with D tentatively TRBD1 (5 bases). Deletions cut 0 bases from V and 0 bases from J, with 17 bases between. This CDR3 has 18 amino acids. The germline CDR1 and CDR2 sequences are DFQATT and SNEGSKA (reference sequence). CDR3 region: CSARDPVWGPANTGELFF. The CDR3 DNA reads as TGCAGTGCTAGAGACCCAGTTTGGGGCCCCGCGAACACCGGGGAGCTGTTTTTT.

This clonotype was seen many times. The V call is TRBV5-1, the J call TRBJ2-3; tentatively, D is TRBD1 (5 bases). Germline CDR1 reads SGHRS; CDR2 reads YFSETQ. The CDR3 loop spans 15 amino acids. V lost 1 base and J lost 3, with 12 bases in between. CDR3 DNA sequence: TGCGCCAGCAGCTTGAGGGGCCAAAGGACAGATACGCAGTATTTT. It specifies CASSLRGQRTDTQYF. The variable domain in full, completed from reference TRBV5-1 and TRBJ2-3, reads KAGVTQTPRYLIKTRGQQVTLSCSPISGHRSVSWYQQTPGQGLQFLFEYFSETQRNKGNFPGRFSGRQFSNSRSEMNVSTLELGDSALYLCASSLRGQRTDTQYFGPGTRLTVL.

The J gene is TRBJ2-5, the V gene TRBV20-1, with 13 bases lining up with TRBD2. This CDR3 has 15 residues. Per the germline V gene, CDR1 is DFQATT and CDR2 is SNEGSKA (reference sequence). Germline trimming cut 3 bases from V and 6 bases from J; bases unmatched to any gene: 7. As DNA, the CDR3 is TGCAGTGCTAGCGGACTAGCGGGAGTAATGCAGACCCAGTACTTC. Translation: CSASGLAGVMQTQYF.

This chain joins TRBV5-1 and TRBJ1-3, with 7 bases fitting TRBD1. CDR3 length: 15 amino acids. Germline V lookup: CDR1 SGHRS, CDR2 YFSETQ. The junction had 6 bases not matched to a gene; V was cut back by 4 bases and J by 2 bases. In DNA, the CDR3 is TGCGCCAGCAGCCCCGGGACAGTGGCTGGAAACACCATATATTTT. Protein sequence: CASSPGTVAGNTIYF.

The V and J genes are TRBV9 and TRBJ2-3; 9 nucleotides align to TRBD2. CDR1 and CDR2 from the germline V gene are SGDLS and YYNGEE. CDR3 length: 16 residues. Trimming cost V 5 bases and J 2 bases; bases outside gene matches: 9. As DNA, the CDR3 is TGTGCCAGCAGTGTGGGTAGCGGGAGCGTCACAGATACGCAGTATTTT. Translation: CASSVGSGSVTDTQYF.

This clonotype occurred a few times. The CDR3 here is CSARQDIYEQYV. CDR3 nucleotides: TGCAGTGCCCGACAGGATATTTACGAGCAGTACGTC. The chain links TRBV20-1 to TRBJ2-7; maybe TRBD1 (6 bases). Trimming cost V 6 bases and J 4 bases, with 13 bases left between them. The CDR3 is 12 amino acids. The germline V gene encodes CDR1 DFQATT and CDR2 SNEGSKA (reference sequence).

This clonotype was observed at least ten times. The V and J genes are TRBV27 and TRBJ2-6; D not resolved. The CDR3 runs to 14 residues. Germline assignment: CDR1 MNHEY and CDR2 SMNVEV (reference sequence). V shed 5 bases and J shed 0 bases, with 5 bases lying between them. Written as DNA, the CDR3 is TGTGCCAGCAGTCCCGGCTCTGGGGCCAACGTCCTGACTTTC. Encoded protein: CASSPGSGANVLTF.

This clonotype was observed a handful of times. Its ends do not fully match the called genes, so a read error is possible. The chain uses TRBV3-1 and TRBJ1-6, with D perhaps matching TRBD1 (5 bases). CDR1 and CDR2 from the germline V gene are LGHDT and YNNKEL (reference sequence). This CDR3 comprises 15 residues. CDR3 amino acids: CASSQERGYTSPLHF. The CDR3 DNA is TGTGCCAGCAGCCAAGAAAGGGGTTATACTTCACCCCTCCACTTT.

This chain uses TRBV7-6 with TRBJ2-3; the match to TRBD1 covers 9 bases. CDR1 and CDR2 (germline): SGHVS, FNYEAQ. Losses at the gene ends were 2 bases for V and 2 bases for J; bases not matched to a gene: 5. The CDR3 spans 16 residues. The CDR3 nucleotides are TGTGCCAGCAGCTTAATCGGACAGGGGTCCACAGATACGCAGTATTTT. This sequence encodes CASSLIGQGSTDTQYF.